This T cell receptor beta chain stems from a study of HIV-infected patients and healthy controls. V was trimmed by 4 bases and J by 1 base, leaving 13 bases between them. The CDR3 length is 16 residues. TCRdb recomputed calls from the 5' RACE reads with MiXCR, one row per CDR3 protein. The table lists 55,000 to 70,000 distinct CDR3 sequences, approximately 21% of them singletons, with more than 1.2% in the top ten. This clonotype originated in a human donor in good health. The sequencing sample was made of CD4+ T cells from blood. The chain is built from TRBV12-3 or TRBV12-4 and TRBJ2-2, with a tentative D call TRBD2 (6 bases). The CDR3 region is CASSSSLAQNTGELFF. The CDR3 bases are TGTGCCAGCAGTTCCTCACTAGCACAGAACACCGGGGAGCTGTTTTTT.